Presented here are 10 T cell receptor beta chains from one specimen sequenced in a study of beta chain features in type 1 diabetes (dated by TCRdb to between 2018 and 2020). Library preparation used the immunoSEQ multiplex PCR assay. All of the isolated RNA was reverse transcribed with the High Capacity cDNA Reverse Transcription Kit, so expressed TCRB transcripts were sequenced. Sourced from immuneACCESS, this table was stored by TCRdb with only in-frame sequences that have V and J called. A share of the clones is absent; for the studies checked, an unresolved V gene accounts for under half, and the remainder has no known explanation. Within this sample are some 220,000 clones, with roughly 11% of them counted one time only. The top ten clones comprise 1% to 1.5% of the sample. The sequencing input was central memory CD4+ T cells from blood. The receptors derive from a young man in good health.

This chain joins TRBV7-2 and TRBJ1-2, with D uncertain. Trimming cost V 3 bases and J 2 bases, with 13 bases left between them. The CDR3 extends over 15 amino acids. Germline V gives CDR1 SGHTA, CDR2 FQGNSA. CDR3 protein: CASSFRTERNYGYTF. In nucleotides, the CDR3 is TGTGCCAGCAGCTTTAGGACGGAAAGAAACTATGGCTACACCTTC.

CDR3: CASTEQGHTEAFF. In DNA form, the CDR3 reads TGTGCCAGCACGGAACAGGGACACACTGAAGCTTTCTTT. The J gene is TRBJ1-1, the V gene TRBV9; the D gene is possibly TRBD1 (6 bases). This CDR3 has 13 amino acids. V was pared by 6 bases and J by 3 bases, with 12 bases between. Germline CDR1 reads SGDLS; CDR2 reads YYNGEE.

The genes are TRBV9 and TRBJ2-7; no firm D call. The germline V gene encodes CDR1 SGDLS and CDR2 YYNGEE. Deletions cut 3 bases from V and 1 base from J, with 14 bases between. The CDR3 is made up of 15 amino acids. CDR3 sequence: CASSAELLTSYEQYF. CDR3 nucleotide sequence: TGTGCCAGCAGCGCGGAACTCCTCACTTCCTACGAGCAGTACTTC.

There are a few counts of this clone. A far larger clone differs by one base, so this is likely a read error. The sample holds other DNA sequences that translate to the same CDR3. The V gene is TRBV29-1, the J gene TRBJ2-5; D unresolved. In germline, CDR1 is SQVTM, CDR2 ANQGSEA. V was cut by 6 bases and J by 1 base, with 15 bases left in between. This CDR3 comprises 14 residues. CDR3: CSVFRPPTQETQYF. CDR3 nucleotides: TGCAGCGTATTCAGGCCGCCGACCCAAGAGACCCAGTACTTC.

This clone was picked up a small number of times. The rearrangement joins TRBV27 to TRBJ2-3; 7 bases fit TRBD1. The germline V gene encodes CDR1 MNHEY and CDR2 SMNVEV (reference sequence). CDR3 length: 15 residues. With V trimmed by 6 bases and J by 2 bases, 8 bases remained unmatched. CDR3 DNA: TGTGCCAGCAGCTCGCCGGGACAGTACACAGATACGCAGTATTTT. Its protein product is CASSSPGQYTDTQYF.

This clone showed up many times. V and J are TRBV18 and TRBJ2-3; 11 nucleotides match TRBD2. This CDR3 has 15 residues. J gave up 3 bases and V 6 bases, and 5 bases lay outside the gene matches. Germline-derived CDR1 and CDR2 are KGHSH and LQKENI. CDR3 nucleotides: TGTGCCAGCTCCCAAACTAGCGGGAGAACAGATACGCAGTATTTT. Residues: CASSQTSGRTDTQYF.

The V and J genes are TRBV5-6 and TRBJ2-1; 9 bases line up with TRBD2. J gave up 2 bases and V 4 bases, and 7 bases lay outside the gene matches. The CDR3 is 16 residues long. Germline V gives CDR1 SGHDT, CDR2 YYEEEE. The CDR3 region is CASSSASGATYNEQFF. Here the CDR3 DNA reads TGTGCCAGCAGCAGTGCTAGCGGGGCCACCTACAATGAGCAGTTCTTC.

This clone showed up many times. CDR3 loop: CSVDLTGANVLTF. The CDR3 nucleotides read TGCAGCGTTGATTTAACTGGGGCCAACGTCCTGACTTTC. This sequence joins TRBV29-1 and TRBJ2-6; D gene unclear. V lost 3 bases, J lost 2 bases, and 5 bases lay in between. The CDR3 totals 13 residues. Per the germline V gene, CDR1 is SQVTM and CDR2 is ANQGSEA. Full variable domain (remainder filled in from reference TRBV29-1 and TRBJ2-6): SAVISQKPSRDICQRGTSLTIQCQVDSQVTMMFWYRQQPGQSLTLIATANQGSEATYESGFVIDKFPISRPNLTFSTLTVSNMSPEDSSIYLCSVDLTGANVLTFGAGSRLTVL.

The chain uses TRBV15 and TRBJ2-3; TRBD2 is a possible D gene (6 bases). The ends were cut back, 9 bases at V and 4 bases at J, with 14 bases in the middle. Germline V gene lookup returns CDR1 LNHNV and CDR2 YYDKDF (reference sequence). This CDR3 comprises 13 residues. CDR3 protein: CATYRELSDTQYF. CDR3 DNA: TGTGCCACGTACCGGGAGCTGTCAGATACGCAGTATTTT.

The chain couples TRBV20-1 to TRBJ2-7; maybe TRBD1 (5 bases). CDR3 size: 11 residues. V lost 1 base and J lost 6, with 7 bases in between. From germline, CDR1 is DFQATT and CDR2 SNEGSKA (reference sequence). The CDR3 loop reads CSARGGAEQYF. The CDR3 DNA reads TGCAGTGCTAGAGGTGGGGCCGAGCAGTACTTC.